The subject of this entry is one T cell receptor beta chain. Its antigen is unidentified. PCR was performed using 60 Vbeta and 13 Jbeta primers. Using immunoSEQ multiplex PCR, the repertoire was profiled, and TCRdb retains in-frame clones only, with some absent. The listing contains about 79,000 clones. These data are taken from a study of cytomegalovirus exposure and HLA in healthy donors. The study's findings and limits: Earlier results showed most TCR beta V segments being productive about 87% or about 30% of the time. V- and J-gene trimming of TCR beta was linked (in a later analysis) to a missense DCLRE1C variant.

The CDR3 is 16 residues long. V lost 0 bases and J lost 2, with 11 bases in between. Germline assignment: CDR1 PRHDT and CDR2 FYEKMQ (reference sequence). This sequence joins TRBV13 and TRBJ1-3, with D perhaps matching TRBD1 (5 bases). The TCR was taken from a man aged 30 to 39 in good health and CMV-seronegative. Input material: PBMCs. CDR3 sequence (DNA): TGTGCCAGCAGCTTAGGTACAGGCTATACTGGAAACACCATATATTTT. Its protein is CASSLGTGYTGNTIYF.